The clone carrying this T cell receptor beta chain appeared a few times. Its antigen is not identified. This sample is part of a study of T cells after yellow fever vaccination. V lost 4 bases to trimming and J lost 4 bases; unmatched junction nucleotides: 7. The CDR3 spans 15 residues. CDR1 SGHDT and CDR2 YYEEEE come from the germline V gene. Overall study findings and caveats: Any FACS-sorted repertoire could hold abundant clonotypes that contaminate it from the bulk population. Reappearance after the booster was seen for most primary-vaccination clones, at 95% to 96% CD4 and around 88% CD8. Relatively few clonotypes were ones that appeared in both CD4 and CD8 compartments.

TCR cDNA, made by 5'RACE template switching, carried an added universal primer site and UMIs. TCRdb independently ran MiXCR on the 5' RACE reads; one entry per CDR3 protein. This table has 250,000 or so distinct CDR3 sequences, approximately 3.5% appearing once. Specimen: PBMCs, collected 15 days after the yellow fever booster vaccination. The receptor comes from a man younger than 35 who received the YFV17D yellow fever vaccine. This sequence joins TRBV5-6 and TRBJ2-3; 9 bases map to TRBD2. CDR3 in DNA: TGTGCCAGCAGCCTGGAGGGACTAGCAGCAGATACGCAGTATTTT. Translating it yields CASSLEGLAADTQYF.